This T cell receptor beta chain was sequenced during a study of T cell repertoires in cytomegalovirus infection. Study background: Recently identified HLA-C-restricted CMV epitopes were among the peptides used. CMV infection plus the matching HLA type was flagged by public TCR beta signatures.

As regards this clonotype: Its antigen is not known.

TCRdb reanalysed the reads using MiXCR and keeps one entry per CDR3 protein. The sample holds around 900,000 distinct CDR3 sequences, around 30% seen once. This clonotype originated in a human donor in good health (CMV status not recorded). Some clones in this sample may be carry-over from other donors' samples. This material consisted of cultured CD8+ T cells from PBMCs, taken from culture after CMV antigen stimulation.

CDR3: CASSMGGGNNEQFF. The DNA of the CDR3 is TGTGCCAGCAGCATGGGAGGAGGGAACAATGAGCAGTTCTTC. The rearrangement uses TRBV7-9 and TRBJ2-1, with D tentatively TRBD2 (6 bases). The V gene lost 5 bases and the J gene lost 5 bases, with 13 bases spanning the gap. CDR1 and CDR2 (germline): SEHNR, FQNEAQ (reference sequence). CDR3 length: 14 amino acids.